The present T cell receptor beta chain was sequenced within a study of human T cells and chemical hapten exposure. At the level of the study: The study lasted roughly 26 weeks, and patients were dosed weekly with diphenylcyclopropenone on the scalp throughout.

The CDR3 has 15 residues. V lost 0 bases, J lost 14 bases, and 12 bases stayed unmatched. Germline V CDR1 and CDR2: SGHKS, YYEKEE (reference sequence). About this clonotype itself: Its antigen remains unknown.

Via MiXCR, TCRdb re-called the RACE reads, giving one row per CDR3 protein. The repertoire holds about 190,000 distinct CDR3 sequences, with under 30% as singletons. Time point described: patch test 3, about 24 weeks after DPC sensitization. Treatment of the sample: therapeutic diphenylcyclopropenone sensitization with weekly scalp DPC. Ahead of each patch test application, blood was drawn. Regarding the study as a whole: No change in TCRs above 1 in 1000 frequency was produced by DPC sensitization.

The rearrangement joins TRBV5-5 to TRBJ2-1, with 9 nucleotides matching TRBD2. The sequenced sample was whole blood, obtained in connection with sensitization to the hapten diphenylcyclopropenone (DPC). The TCR was taken from a woman in her 40s with alopecia areata. Some clones in this sample may be carry-over from other donors' samples. CDR3 in amino acids: CASSLAASREGREFF. The CDR3 DNA sequence: TGTGCCAGCAGCTTGGCCGCTTCGCGGGAGGGCCGGGAGTTCTTC.